This entry lists 27 T cell receptor beta chains sequenced from one sample in a study of blood T cell repertoires in COVID-19. Libraries were prepared by immunoSEQ multiplex PCR; TCRdb keeps only in-frame clonotypes and omits some of them. The table has about 130,000 clones, 65% to 90% seen once. Source material: PBMCs or T cells enriched from blood (not recorded which). These TCRs come from a woman in her forties or fifties who had recovered from COVID-19.

The rearrangement joins TRBV30 to TRBJ2-1; 7 positions match TRBD2. CDR3 size: 15 residues. The V gene end was trimmed by 0 bases and the J gene end by 0 bases; junction bases not matched to a gene: 2. CDR1 is GTSNPN and CDR2 is SVGIG in the germline V gene (reference sequence). Written as DNA, the CDR3 is TGTGCCTGGAGTGTGGGCGGGGGCTCCTACAATGAGCAGTTCTTC. Translation gives CAWSVGGGSYNEQFF.

J is TRBJ2-1 and V is TRBV6-5, with D perhaps matching TRBD1 (6 bases). The CDR3 has 14 residues. V was cut by 7 bases and J by 5 bases, with 15 bases left in between. Per germline, CDR1 MNHEY and CDR2 SVGAGI. The CDR3 protein is CASKGEVVDNEQFF. CDR3 coding DNA: TGTGCCAGCAAGGGGGAAGTGGTTGACAATGAGCAGTTCTTC.

This clone was counted a single time. This chain links TRBV12-3 or TRBV12-4 with TRBJ2-7; a possible D gene is TRBD1 (6 bases). The V end lost 5 bases, the J end lost 2 bases, and 7 bases lay between the germline ends. The CDR3 is 12 amino acids. For the CDR3, the DNA is TGTGCCAGCAGTGACAGGACCTACGAGCAGTACTTC. Its translation: CASSDRTYEQYF.

The chain carries TRBV5-6 and TRBJ2-7; TRBD1 might be the D (6 bases). Germline-derived CDR1 and CDR2 are SGHDT and YYEEEE. The V gene lost 0 bases and the J gene lost 3 bases, with 13 bases spanning the gap. The CDR3 loop spans 15 amino acids. The CDR3 bases are TGTGCCAGCAGCTTGGAAGGGGGACCGCACTACGAGCAGTACTTC. Translating it yields CASSLEGGPHYEQYF.

This clone is a singleton in its sample. The CDR3 here is CASSSGDTIYF. The CDR3 DNA sequence: TGCGCCAGCAGCTCAGGGGACACCATATATTTT. The chain links TRBV5-1 to TRBJ1-3; D perhaps matches TRBD1 (6 bases). The CDR3 runs to 11 residues. Trimming left V 3 bases short and J 8 bases short, with 6 bases between. Germline lookup yields CDR1 SGHRS and CDR2 YFSETQ.

This chain links TRBV6-6 with TRBJ1-1, with 11 bases aligning to TRBD1. Germline CDR1 MNHNY, CDR2 SVGAGI (reference sequence). Losses at the gene ends were 5 bases for V and 0 bases for J; bases not matched to a gene: 8. This CDR3 is built from 17 residues. The DNA of the CDR3 is TGTGCCAGCAGTAGATCCGGGACAGGGGGAATGAACACTGAAGCTTTCTTT. Translated: CASSRSGTGGMNTEAFF.

The rearrangement links TRBV5-1 to TRBJ2-6, with TRBD1 matching over 10 bases. Germline CDR1 SGHRS, CDR2 YFSETQ. V was clipped by 4 bases and J by 4 bases; unmatched bases: 14. This CDR3 is 19 amino acids long. The CDR3 region is CASSPTTPGQGPGANVLTF. CDR3 DNA sequence: TGCGCCAGCAGCCCCACTACCCCGGGACAGGGGCCAGGGGCCAACGTCCTGACTTTC.

The chain couples TRBV19 to TRBJ2-1, with D unclear. V lost 3 bases, J lost 0 bases, and 9 bases lay in between. Germline loops: CDR1 LNHDA, CDR2 SQIVND (reference sequence). The CDR3 is 15 amino acids. CDR3 sequence reads: CASSISTSSYNEQFF. DNA of the CDR3: TGTGCCAGTAGTATTAGTACGAGCTCCTACAATGAGCAGTTCTTC.

The gene calls are TRBV9 and TRBJ2-3; TRBD2 matches 13 bases. Germline CDR1 reads SGDLS; CDR2 reads YYNGEE. The V segment lost 3 bases and the J segment 4 bases; nucleotides outside the gene matches: 2. The CDR3 spans 15 residues. CDR3 protein: CASSDTSGGADTQYF. As DNA, the CDR3 is TGTGCCAGCAGCGATACTAGCGGGGGGGCAGATACGCAGTATTTT. Variable domain in full (rest from reference TRBV9 and TRBJ2-3): DSGVTQTPKHLITATGQRVTLRCSPRSGDLSVYWYQQSLDQGLQFLIQYYNGEERAKGNILERFSAQQFPDLHSELNLSSLELGDSALYFCASSDTSGGADTQYFGPGTRLTVL.

This chain connects TRBV5-6 to TRBJ2-7, with D hard to call. The CDR3 runs 16 residues. The V gene's germline CDR1 is SGHDT and CDR2 YYEEEE. Trimming left V 0 bases short and J 3 bases short, with 16 bases between. The CDR3, as DNA: TGTGCCAGCAGCTTGGCCAACGTACCCCCCTACTACGAGCAGTACTTC. Encoded protein: CASSLANVPPYYEQYF.

V and J are TRBV11-2 and TRBJ2-7; 10 bases agree with TRBD2. This CDR3 comprises 18 residues. The V gene's germline CDR1 is SGHAT and CDR2 FQNNGV. J gave up 4 bases and V 1 base, and 13 bases lay outside the gene matches. CDR3 sequence reads: CASSLALSGGPRGYEQYF. DNA of the CDR3: TGTGCCAGCAGCTTAGCCCTTAGCGGGGGGCCCCGCGGGTACGAGCAGTACTTC. Supplemented by reference TRBV11-2 and TRBJ2-7, the full variable domain reads EAGVAQSPRYKIIEKRQSVAFWCNPISGHATLYWYQQILGQGPKLLIQFQNNGVVDDSQLPKDRFSAERLKGVDSTLKIQPAKLEDSAVYLCASSLALSGGPRGYEQYFGPGTRLTVT.

V is TRBV23-1 and J is TRBJ2-7, with 7 bases that match TRBD1. TRBV23-1 is an ORF, with its function uncertain. The trim removed 0 bases at V and 12 bases at J, leaving 8 bases unmatched. The CDR3 is 13 amino acids. Written as DNA, the CDR3 is TGCGCCAGCAGTCAATCGGGACAGTTCGGCTGGTACTTC. Its translation: CASSQSGQFGWYF.

This CDR3 is CSASTGFEETQYF. CDR3 coding DNA: TGCAGTGCTAGTACAGGGTTCGAAGAGACCCAGTACTTC. The chain combines TRBV20-1 with TRBJ2-5; possible D gene TRBD1, 6 bases. The V end lost 3 bases, the J end lost 3 bases, and 11 bases lay between the germline ends. This CDR3 region has 13 residues. CDR1 and CDR2 from the germline V gene are DFQATT and SNEGSKA (reference sequence).

The CDR3 sequence: CASSQGPGGANVLTF. CDR3 coding DNA: TGCGCCAGCAGTCAAGGCCCCGGGGGGGCCAACGTCCTGACTTTC. This rearrangement joins TRBV23-1 to TRBJ2-6; D gene unclear. TRBV23-1 is an open reading frame, and its role is uncertain. The V end lost 2 bases, the J end lost 4 bases, and 9 bases lay between the germline ends. This CDR3 spans 15 amino acids.

The chain links TRBV27 to TRBJ1-4, with 10 bases matching TRBD1. With 5 bases clipped from V and 7 bases from J, the junction kept 4 bases outside the gene matches. CDR3 length: 14 residues. CDR1 MNHEY and CDR2 SMNVEV come from the germline V gene (reference sequence). The chain's CDR3 is CASSTRTGGEKLFF. CDR3 sequence (DNA): TGTGCCAGCAGTACTCGGACAGGGGGTGAAAAACTGTTTTTT.

The V gene is TRBV4-3, the J gene TRBJ2-3, with TRBD2 as a possible D gene (6 bases). This CDR3 has 15 residues. Germline lookup yields CDR1 LGHNA and CDR2 YSLEER. V was trimmed by 4 bases and J by 1 base, leaving 12 bases between them. In DNA, the CDR3 is TGCGCCAGCAGCCTCGGGAGAACAGGCACAGATACGCAGTATTTT. The encoded protein is CASSLGRTGTDTQYF.

The gene calls are TRBV5-1 and TRBJ2-2, with 9 bases fitting TRBD1. V shed 4 bases, J shed 6 bases, and the junction held 7 bases outside the gene matches. In germline, CDR1 is SGHRS, CDR2 YFSETQ. The CDR3 length is 15 residues. For the CDR3, the DNA is TGCGCCAGCAGCCCAAGGACAGGGGACGCCGGGGAGCTGTTTTTT. This sequence encodes CASSPRTGDAGELFF.

This chain links TRBV27 with TRBJ2-2; D perhaps matches TRBD1 (5 bases). The CDR3 contains 15 residues. Trimming took 8 bases from V and 2 from J, leaving 15 bases between them. The germline V gene encodes CDR1 MNHEY and CDR2 SMNVEV (reference sequence). The CDR3, as DNA: TGTGCCAGCGGAGTCACGACAGCAAACACCGGGGAGCTGTTTTTT. Translation: CASGVTTANTGELFF.

The genes are TRBV5-1 and TRBJ2-1; 7 bases are shared with TRBD2. The CDR3 is made up of 14 amino acids. The V segment lost 5 bases and the J segment 4 bases; nucleotides outside the gene matches: 6. Germline assignment: CDR1 SGHRS and CDR2 YFSETQ. The CDR3 region has the DNA TGCGCCAGCAGACTTCGCGGGGGATACAATGAGCAGTTCTTC. This codes for CASRLRGGYNEQFF.

This clone has a single count. V is TRBV10-3 and J is TRBJ2-1; TRBD1 might be the D (6 bases). The CDR3 loop spans 12 amino acids. Germline CDR1 is ENHRY and CDR2 is SYGVKD. The V and J ends lost 4 bases and 7 bases respectively, with 8 bases between them. The chain's CDR3 is CAISGDTNEQFF. In nucleotides, the CDR3 is TGTGCCATCAGTGGGGACACTAATGAGCAGTTCTTC.

The chain combines TRBV19 with TRBJ2-7; D gene uncertain. In germline, CDR1 is LNHDA, CDR2 SQIVND (reference sequence). V was clipped by 7 bases and J by 7 bases, with 17 bases between them. The CDR3 consists of 13 residues. This chain's CDR3 is CASTSTGSGEQYF. The CDR3 DNA sequence: TGTGCCAGTACTTCGACTGGATCCGGGGAGCAGTACTTC.

The chain recombines TRBV13 with TRBJ1-6; no firm D call. Germline V gene sequence: CDR1 PRHDT, CDR2 FYEKMQ (reference sequence). Trimming shortened V by 0 bases and J by 0 bases, and 3 bases separated the two germline ends. The CDR3 length is 15 residues. As DNA, the CDR3 is TGTGCCAGCAGCTTAGGTCACTCCTATAATTCACCCCTCCACTTT. This encodes CASSLGHSYNSPLHF.

CDR3 residues: CASTWDRLGTGELFF. The CDR3 DNA is TGCGCCAGCACATGGGACAGACTGGGAACCGGGGAGCTGTTTTTT. The V gene is TRBV5-1, the J gene TRBJ2-2, with TRBD1 identical over 7 bases. The V gene's germline CDR1 is SGHRS and CDR2 YFSETQ. This CDR3 is 15 amino acids long. V dropped 6 bases and J dropped 5; count of bases not matched to a gene: 10.

The chain carries TRBV5-1 and TRBJ2-6, with D unclear. The CDR3 covers 15 residues. Deletions cut 0 bases from V and 0 bases from J, with 4 bases between. The germline V gene encodes CDR1 SGHRS and CDR2 YFSETQ. This chain's CDR3 is CASSLGGSGANVLTF. DNA of the CDR3: TGCGCCAGCAGCTTGGGAGGCTCTGGGGCCAACGTCCTGACTTTC.

The chain is built from TRBV12-3 or TRBV12-4 and TRBJ2-5; TRBD1 might be the D (6 bases). The CDR3 loop spans 13 amino acids. V was trimmed by 2 bases and J by 5 bases, leaving 9 bases between them. The CDR3 DNA reads TGTGCCAGCAGTTTATGGGGGCTCGAGACCCAGTACTTC. Its translation: CASSLWGLETQYF.

The CDR3 nucleotides are TGTGCCAGTAGTACTATAACCGGGACAGGGAAGGAGCAGTACTTC. This translates into CASSTITGTGKEQYF. This chain uses TRBV19 with TRBJ2-7; TRBD1 aligns across 9 bases. The CDR3 has 15 residues. Germline-derived CDR1 and CDR2 are LNHDA and SQIVND (reference sequence). J lost 7 bases, V lost 4 bases, and 11 bases had no gene match.

The rearrangement uses TRBV18 and TRBJ1-4; tentatively, D is TRBD1 (5 bases). The CDR3 sequence is 16 residues long. CDR1 is KGHSH and CDR2 is LQKENI in the germline V gene. V shed 5 bases and J shed 8 bases, with 21 bases lying between them. CDR3: CASSTSSLAGKEKLFF. CDR3 DNA: TGTGCCAGCTCAACGTCGTCGTTGGCAGGGAAGGAAAAACTGTTTTTT.